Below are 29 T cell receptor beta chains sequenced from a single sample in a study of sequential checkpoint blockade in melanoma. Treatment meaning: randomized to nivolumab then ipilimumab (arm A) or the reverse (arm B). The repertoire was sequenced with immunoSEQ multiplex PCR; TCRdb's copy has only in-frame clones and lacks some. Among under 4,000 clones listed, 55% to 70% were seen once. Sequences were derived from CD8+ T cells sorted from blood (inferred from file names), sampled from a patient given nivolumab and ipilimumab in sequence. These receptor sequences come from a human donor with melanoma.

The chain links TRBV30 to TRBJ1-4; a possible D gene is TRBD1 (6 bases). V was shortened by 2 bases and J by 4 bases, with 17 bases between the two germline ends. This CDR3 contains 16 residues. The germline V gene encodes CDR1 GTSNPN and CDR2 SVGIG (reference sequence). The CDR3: CAWSSIPGVSNEKLFF. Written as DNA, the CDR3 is TGTGCCTGGAGTTCCATCCCAGGGGTTAGTAATGAAAAACTGTTTTTT. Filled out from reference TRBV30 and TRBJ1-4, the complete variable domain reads SQTIHQWPATLVQPVGSPLSLECTVEGTSNPNLYWYRQAAGRGLQLLFYSVGIGQISSEVPQNLSASRPQDRQFILSSKKLLLSDSGFYLCAWSSIPGVSNEKLFFGSGTQLSVL.

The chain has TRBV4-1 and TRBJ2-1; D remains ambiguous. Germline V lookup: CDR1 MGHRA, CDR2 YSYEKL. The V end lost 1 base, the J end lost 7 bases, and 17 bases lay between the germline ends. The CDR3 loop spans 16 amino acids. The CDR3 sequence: CASSQGYGGSSNEQFF. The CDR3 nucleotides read TGCGCCAGCAGCCAAGGGTATGGCGGAAGCTCAAATGAGCAGTTCTTC.

CDR3 amino acids: CASSREGSSGANVLTF. The CDR3 nucleotides read TGCGCCAGCAGCCGCGAAGGGAGCTCTGGGGCCAACGTCCTGACTTTC. The V and J genes are TRBV4-1 and TRBJ2-6; maybe TRBD2 (5 bases). V dropped 4 bases and J dropped 0 bases, with 10 bases sitting between them. The CDR3 is 16 amino acids. Germline V gene data show CDR1 as MGHRA and CDR2 as YSYEKL.

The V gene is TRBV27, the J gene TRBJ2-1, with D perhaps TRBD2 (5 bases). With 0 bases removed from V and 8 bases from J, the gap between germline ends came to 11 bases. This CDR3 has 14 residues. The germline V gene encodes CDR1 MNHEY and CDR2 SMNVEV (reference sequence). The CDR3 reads CASSLSAGYDEQFF. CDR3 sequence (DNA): TGTGCCAGCAGTTTATCGGCGGGTTACGATGAGCAGTTCTTC.

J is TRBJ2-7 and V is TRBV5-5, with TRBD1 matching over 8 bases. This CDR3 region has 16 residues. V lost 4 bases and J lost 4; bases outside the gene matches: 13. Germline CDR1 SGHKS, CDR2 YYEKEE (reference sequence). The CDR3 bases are TGTGCCAGCAGCCTACAGGAGACAGGGGAATTGTACGAGCAGTACTTC. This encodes CASSLQETGELYEQYF. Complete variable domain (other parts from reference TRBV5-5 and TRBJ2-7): DAGVTQSPTHLIKTRGQQVTLRCSPISGHKSVSWYQQVLGQGPQFIFQYYEKEERGRGNFPDRFSARQFPNYSSELNVNALLLGDSALYLCASSLQETGELYEQYFGPGTRLTVT.

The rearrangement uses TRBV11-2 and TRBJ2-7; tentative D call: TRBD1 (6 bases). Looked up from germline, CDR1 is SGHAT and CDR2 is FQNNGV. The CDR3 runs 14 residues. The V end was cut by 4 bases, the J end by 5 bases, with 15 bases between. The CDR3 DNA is TGTGCCAGCAGCTCTACAGGGAACAGAAACGAGCAGTACTTC. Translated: CASSSTGNRNEQYF.

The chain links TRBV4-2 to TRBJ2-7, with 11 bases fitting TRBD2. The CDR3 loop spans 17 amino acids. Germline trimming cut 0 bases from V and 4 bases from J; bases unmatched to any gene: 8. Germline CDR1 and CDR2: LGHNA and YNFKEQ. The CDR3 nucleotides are TGTGCCAGCAGCCAAGAAGTGCCTAGCGGGAGGTTGTACGAGCAGTACTTC. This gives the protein CASSQEVPSGRLYEQYF.

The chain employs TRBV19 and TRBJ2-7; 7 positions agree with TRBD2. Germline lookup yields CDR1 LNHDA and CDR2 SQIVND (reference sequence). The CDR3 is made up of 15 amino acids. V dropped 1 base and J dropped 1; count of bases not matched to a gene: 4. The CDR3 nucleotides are TGTGCCAGTAGTATAGGGCAGGGAGGGTCCTACGAGCAGTACTTC. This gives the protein CASSIGQGGSYEQYF. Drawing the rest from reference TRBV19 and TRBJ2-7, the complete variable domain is DGGITQSPKYLFRKEGQNVTLSCEQNLNHDAMYWYRQDPGQGLRLIYYSQIVNDFQKGDIAEGYSVSREKKESFPLTVTSAQKNPTAFYLCASSIGQGGSYEQYFGPGTRLTVT.

In nucleotides, the CDR3 is TGTGCCAGCAGTTACTCGTCGCTCTACGAGCAGTACTTC. Protein sequence: CASSYSSLYEQYF. The chain recombines TRBV6-6 with TRBJ2-5; no definite D call. The DNA matches TRBJ2-7 better at its end, which makes the J call doubtful. This CDR3 is built from 13 residues. The germline gives CDR1 MNHNY, CDR2 SVGAGI (reference sequence).

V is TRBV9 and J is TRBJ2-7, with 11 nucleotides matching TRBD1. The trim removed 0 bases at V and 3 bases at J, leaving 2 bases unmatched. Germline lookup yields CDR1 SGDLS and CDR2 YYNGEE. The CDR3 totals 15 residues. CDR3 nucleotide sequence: TGTGCCAGCAGCGTAGGTGGGACAGGGGGCTACGAGCAGTACTTC. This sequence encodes CASSVGGTGGYEQYF. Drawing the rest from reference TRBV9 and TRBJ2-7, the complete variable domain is DSGVTQTPKHLITATGQRVTLRCSPRSGDLSVYWYQQSLDQGLQFLIQYYNGEERAKGNILERFSAQQFPDLHSELNLSSLELGDSALYFCASSVGGTGGYEQYFGPGTRLTVT.

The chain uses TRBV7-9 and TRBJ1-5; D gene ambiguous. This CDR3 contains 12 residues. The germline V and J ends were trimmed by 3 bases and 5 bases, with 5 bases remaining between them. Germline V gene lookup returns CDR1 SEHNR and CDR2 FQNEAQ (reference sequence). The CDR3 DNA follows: TGTGCCAGCAGCTTGCGCGATCAGCCCCAGCATTTT. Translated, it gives CASSLRDQPQHF.

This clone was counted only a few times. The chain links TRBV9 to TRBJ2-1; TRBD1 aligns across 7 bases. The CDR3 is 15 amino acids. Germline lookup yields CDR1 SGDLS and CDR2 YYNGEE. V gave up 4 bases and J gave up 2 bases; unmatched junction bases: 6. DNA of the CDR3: TGTGCCAGCAGCCCCGGACAGGAAGCCTACAATGAGCAGTTCTTC. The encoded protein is CASSPGQEAYNEQFF.

CDR3 bases: TGTGCCAGCAGCCTAGTAGCGGGGAGCTCCTACAATGAGCAGTTCTTC. This codes for CASSLVAGSSYNEQFF. The rearrangement links TRBV7-2 to TRBJ2-1; 8 bases are a match to TRBD2. The CDR3 is made up of 16 amino acids. The germline V gene has CDR1 SGHTA and CDR2 FQGNSA. After removal of 5 bases from V and 0 bases from J, the junction contained 6 bases not matched to a gene.

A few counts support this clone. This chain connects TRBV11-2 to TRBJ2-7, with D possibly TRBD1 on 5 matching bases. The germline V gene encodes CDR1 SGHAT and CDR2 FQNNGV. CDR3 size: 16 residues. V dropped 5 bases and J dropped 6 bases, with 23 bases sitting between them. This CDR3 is CASSLPPLGAASEQYF. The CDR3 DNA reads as TGTGCCAGCAGCCTCCCTCCCCTTGGGGCGGCCTCCGAGCAGTACTTC.

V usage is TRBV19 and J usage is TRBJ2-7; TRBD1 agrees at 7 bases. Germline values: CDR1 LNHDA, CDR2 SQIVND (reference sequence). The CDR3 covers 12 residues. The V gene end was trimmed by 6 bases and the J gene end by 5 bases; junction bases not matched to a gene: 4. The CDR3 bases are TGTGCCAGTAGCCGAACAGGGGACGAGCAGTACTTC. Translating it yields CASSRTGDEQYF.

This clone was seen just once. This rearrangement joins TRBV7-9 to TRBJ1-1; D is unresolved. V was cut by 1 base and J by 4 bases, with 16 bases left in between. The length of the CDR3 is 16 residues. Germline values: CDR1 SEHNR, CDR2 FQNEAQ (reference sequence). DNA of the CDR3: TGTGCCAGCAGCTTAGTTATCGATACCCGGGGCACTGAAGCTTTCTTT. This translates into CASSLVIDTRGTEAFF.

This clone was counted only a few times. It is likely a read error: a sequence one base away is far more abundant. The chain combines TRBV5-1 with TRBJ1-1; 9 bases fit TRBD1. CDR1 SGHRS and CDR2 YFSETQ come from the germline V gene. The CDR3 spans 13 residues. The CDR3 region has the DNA TGCGCCTGCAGCTTGATACAGGGGGCCGGGACTTTCTTT. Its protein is CACSLIQGAGTFF.

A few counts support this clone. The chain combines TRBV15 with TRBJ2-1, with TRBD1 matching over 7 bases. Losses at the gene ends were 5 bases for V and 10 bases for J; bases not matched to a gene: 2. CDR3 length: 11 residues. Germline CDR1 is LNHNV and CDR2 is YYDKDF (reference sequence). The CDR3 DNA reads TGTGCCACCAGCGCAGGGGGAGAGCAGTTCTTC. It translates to CATSAGGEQFF.

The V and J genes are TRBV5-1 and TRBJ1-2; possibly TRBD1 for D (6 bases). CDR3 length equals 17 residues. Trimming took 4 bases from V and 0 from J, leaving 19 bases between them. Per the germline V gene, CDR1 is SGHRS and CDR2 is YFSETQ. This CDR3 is CASSVHREEGANYGYTF. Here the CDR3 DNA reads TGCGCCAGCAGCGTACACAGGGAAGAGGGAGCTAACTATGGCTACACCTTC.

The CDR3 bases are TGTGCCAGCAGCTCCCGGACTAGCGGATTGTACGAGCAGTACTTC. Translated: CASSSRTSGLYEQYF. The chain uses TRBV7-2 and TRBJ2-7, with 10 bases identical to TRBD2. V was clipped by 4 bases and J by 4 bases; unmatched bases: 7. Germline CDR1 reads SGHTA; CDR2 reads FQGNSA. The length of the CDR3 is 15 residues.

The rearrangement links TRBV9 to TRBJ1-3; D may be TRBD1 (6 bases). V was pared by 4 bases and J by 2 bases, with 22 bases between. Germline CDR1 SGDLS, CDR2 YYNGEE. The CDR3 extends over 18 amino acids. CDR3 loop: CASSPSLTVGGAGNTIYF. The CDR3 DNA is TGTGCCAGCAGCCCCTCTCTTACGGTAGGGGGGGCTGGAAACACCATATATTTT.

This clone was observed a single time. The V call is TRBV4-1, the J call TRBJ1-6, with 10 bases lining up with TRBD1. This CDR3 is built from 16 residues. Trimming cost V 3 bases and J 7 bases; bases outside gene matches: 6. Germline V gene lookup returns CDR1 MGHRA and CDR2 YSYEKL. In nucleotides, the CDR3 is TGCGCCAGCAGCCACCCCGGGACAGGGGTAAATTCACCCCTCCACTTT. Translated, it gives CASSHPGTGVNSPLHF.

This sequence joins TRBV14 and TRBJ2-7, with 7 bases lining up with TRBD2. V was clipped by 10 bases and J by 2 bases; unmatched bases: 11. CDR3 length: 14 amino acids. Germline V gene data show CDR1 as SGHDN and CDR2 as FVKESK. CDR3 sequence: CATSSGEGPYEQYF. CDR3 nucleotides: TGTGCCACCTCTTCGGGGGAGGGCCCCTACGAGCAGTACTTC.

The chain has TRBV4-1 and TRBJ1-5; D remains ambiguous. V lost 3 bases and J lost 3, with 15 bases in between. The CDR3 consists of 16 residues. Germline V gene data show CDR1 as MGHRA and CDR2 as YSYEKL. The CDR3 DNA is TGCGCCAGCAGCCAGGGGATCGGGAGGGCCAATCAGCCCCAGCATTTT. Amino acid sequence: CASSQGIGRANQPQHF.

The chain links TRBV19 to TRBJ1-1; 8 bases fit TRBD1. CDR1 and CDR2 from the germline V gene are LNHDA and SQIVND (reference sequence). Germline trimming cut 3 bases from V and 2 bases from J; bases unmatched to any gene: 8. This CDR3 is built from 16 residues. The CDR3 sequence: CASSIIRGRFNTEAFF. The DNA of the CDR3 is TGTGCCAGTAGTATCATCAGGGGGCGGTTTAACACTGAAGCTTTCTTT.

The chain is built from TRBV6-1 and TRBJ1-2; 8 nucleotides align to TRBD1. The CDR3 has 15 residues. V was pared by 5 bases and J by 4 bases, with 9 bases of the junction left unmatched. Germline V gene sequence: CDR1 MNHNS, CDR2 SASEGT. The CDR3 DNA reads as TGTGCCAGCAGTCCCAAGACAGGGGCTGCCTATGGCTACACCTTC. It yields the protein CASSPKTGAAYGYTF.

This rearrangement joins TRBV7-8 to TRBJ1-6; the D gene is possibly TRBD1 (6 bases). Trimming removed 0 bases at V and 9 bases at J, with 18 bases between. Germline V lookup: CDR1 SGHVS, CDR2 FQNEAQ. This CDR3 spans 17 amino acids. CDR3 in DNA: TGTGCCAGCAGCTTAGCAGAACAGGGAATGGGTGGTTCACCCCTCCACTTT. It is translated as CASSLAEQGMGGSPLHF.

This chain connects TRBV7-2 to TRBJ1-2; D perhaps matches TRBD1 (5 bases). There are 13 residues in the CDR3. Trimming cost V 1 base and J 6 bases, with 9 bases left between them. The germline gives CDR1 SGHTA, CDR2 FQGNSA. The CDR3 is CASSLEGADGYTF. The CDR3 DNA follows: TGTGCCAGCAGCTTAGAAGGGGCCGATGGCTACACCTTC.

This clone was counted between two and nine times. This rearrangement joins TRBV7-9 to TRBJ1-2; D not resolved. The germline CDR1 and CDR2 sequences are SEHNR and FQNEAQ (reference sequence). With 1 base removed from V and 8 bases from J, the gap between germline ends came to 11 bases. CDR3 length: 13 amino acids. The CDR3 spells CASSLDPAKGYTF. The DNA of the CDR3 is TGTGCCAGCAGCTTAGACCCCGCTAAAGGCTACACCTTC.